The sequence of this T cell receptor beta chain was determined in a study of CD8+CD57+ T cells in acquired aplastic anemia. Overall study: The sorted CD4+ and CD8+ cells yielded an average roughly 3 ug of DNA.

Genomic DNA was employed as the template in profiling TCR beta VDJ and CDR3. TCRdb re-called the reads with MiXCR, one entry per CDR3 protein. The sample records hundreds of thousands of distinct CDR3 sequences, roughly 59% being singletons. Points on this clonotype: As yet, its antigen is unknown.

All sequencing subjects had displayed CD8+CD57+ cell expansion on flow cytometry. Diagnosis of severe acquired aplastic anemia applied to all patients. The CDR3 loop spans 15 amino acids. CDR1 is SGHAT, CDR2 FQNNGV, per germline. V was pared by 5 bases and J by 3 bases, with 9 bases of the junction left unmatched. Study findings and constraints: Patients and controls shared twenty-nine CD8+ CDR3 sequences.

The chain uses TRBV11-2 and TRBJ2-7; 8 bases align to TRBD1. The sequence derives from a human donor with aplastic anemia. Material for sequencing was sorted CD4+, CD8+, or CD8+CD57+ T cells (not recorded which) from PBMCs. CDR3 DNA sequence: TGTGCCAGCAGCCCAGACCGGGACAGGTTCTACGAGCAGTACTTC. Encoded protein: CASSPDRDRFYEQYF. Based on the CDR3 plus reference TRBV11-2 and TRBJ2-7, the full variable domain is EAGVAQSPRYKIIEKRQSVAFWCNPISGHATLYWYQQILGQGPKLLIQFQNNGVVDDSQLPKDRFSAERLKGVDSTLKIQPAKLEDSAVYLCASSPDRDRFYEQYFGPGTRLTVT.